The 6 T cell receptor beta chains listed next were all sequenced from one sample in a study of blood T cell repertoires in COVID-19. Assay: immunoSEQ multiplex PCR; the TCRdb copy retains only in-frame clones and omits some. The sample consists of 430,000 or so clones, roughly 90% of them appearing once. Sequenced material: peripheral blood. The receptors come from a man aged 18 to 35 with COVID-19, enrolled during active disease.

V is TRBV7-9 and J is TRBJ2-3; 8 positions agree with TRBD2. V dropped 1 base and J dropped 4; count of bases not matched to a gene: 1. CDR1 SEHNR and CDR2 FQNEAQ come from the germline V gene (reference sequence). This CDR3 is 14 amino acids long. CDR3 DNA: TGTGCCAGCAGCTTAGGTAGCGGGGCAGATACGCAGTATTTT. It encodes CASSLGSGADTQYF.

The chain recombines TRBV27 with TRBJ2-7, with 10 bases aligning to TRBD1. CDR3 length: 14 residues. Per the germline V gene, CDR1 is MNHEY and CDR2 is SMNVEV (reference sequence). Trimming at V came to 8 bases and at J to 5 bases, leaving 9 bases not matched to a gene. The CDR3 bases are TGTGCCAGCGCACCCGGGACAGGGGCCCACGAGCAGTACTTC. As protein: CASAPGTGAHEQYF.

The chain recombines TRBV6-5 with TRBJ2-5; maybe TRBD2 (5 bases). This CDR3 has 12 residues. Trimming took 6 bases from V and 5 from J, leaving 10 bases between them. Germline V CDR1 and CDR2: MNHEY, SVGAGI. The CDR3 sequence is CASRPPGETQYF. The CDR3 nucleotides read TGTGCCAGCAGACCCCCGGGGGAGACCCAGTACTTC.

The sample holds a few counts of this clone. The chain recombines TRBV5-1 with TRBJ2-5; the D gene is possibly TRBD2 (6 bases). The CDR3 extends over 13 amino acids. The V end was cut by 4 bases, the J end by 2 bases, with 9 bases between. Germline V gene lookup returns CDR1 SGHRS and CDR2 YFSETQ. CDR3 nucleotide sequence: TGCGCCAGCAGCGCCGGGGGACAAGAGACCCAGTACTTC. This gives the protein CASSAGGQETQYF.

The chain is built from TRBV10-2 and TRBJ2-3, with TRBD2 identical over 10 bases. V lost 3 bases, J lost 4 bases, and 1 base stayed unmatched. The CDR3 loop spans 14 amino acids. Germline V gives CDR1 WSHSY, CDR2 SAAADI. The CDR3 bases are TGCGCCAGCAGTGAAGCGGGGGGGCCAGATACGCAGTATTTT. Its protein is CASSEAGGPDTQYF.

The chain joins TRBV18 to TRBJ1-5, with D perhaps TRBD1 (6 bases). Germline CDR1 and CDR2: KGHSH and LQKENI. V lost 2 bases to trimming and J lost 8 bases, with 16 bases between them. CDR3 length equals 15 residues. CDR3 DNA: TGTGCCAGCTCACCAACCGGGGGGGGCGAGGAGCCCCAGCATTTT. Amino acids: CASSPTGGGEEPQHF.